The T cell receptor (beta chain) described here comes from a study of T cells in narcolepsy. Notes on the study in general: Comparing one patient's CSF and blood CD4+ clonotypes highlighted HCRT- and TRIB2-specific autoreactive clonotypes. Some memory CD4+ repertoires had no autoreactive clone sequences. Reportedly, autoreactive clonotypes were serially detected in patients' blood but not controls'.

Generated by immunoSEQ multiplex PCR, the TCRdb table keeps only in-frame clones and is missing some. The table shows roughly 22,000 clones, with 55% to 80% occurring only once. CDR1 is SNHLY and CDR2 is FYNNEI in the germline V gene. Trimming took off 2 bases at V and 6 bases at J, with 5 bases between the two ends. The CDR3 length is 11 residues. On this clone itself: Its target is unknown.

The receptor was derived from a human donor in good health. This chain connects TRBV2 to TRBJ2-7; D not certain. The sequenced sample was memory (CD45RA-) CD4+ T cells from blood. The DNA of the CDR3 is TGTGCCAGCAGTGAAATTTCCGAGCAGTACTTC. Translated: CASSEISEQYF.